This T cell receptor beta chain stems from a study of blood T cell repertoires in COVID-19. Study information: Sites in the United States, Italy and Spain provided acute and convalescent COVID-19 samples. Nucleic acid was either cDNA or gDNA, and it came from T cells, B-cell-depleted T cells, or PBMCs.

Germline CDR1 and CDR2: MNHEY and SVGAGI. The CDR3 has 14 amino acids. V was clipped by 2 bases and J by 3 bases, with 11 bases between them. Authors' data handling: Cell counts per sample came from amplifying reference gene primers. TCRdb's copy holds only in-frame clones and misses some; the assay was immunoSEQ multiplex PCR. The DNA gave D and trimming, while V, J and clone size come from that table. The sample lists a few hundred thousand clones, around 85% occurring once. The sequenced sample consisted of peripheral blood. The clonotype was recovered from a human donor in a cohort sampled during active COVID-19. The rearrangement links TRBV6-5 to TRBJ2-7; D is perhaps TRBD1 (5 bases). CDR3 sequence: CASSYVGQGYEQYF. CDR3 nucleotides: TGTGCCAGCAGTTACGTGGGGCAGGGCTACGAGCAGTACTTC.